This T cell receptor (beta chain) was sequenced for a study of blood T cell repertoires in COVID-19. Study-wide background: Researchers got acute and convalescent COVID-19 samples from the United States, Italy and Spain.

CDR1 and CDR2 (germline): SNHLY, FYNNEI. V lost 5 bases to trimming and J lost 5 bases, with 12 bases between them. This CDR3 spans 14 amino acids. Repertoires were generated with immunoSEQ multiplex PCR, while TCRdb's copy carries only in-frame clones and drops some. The repertoire holds approximately 220,000 clones, with over 70% as singletons. This sequence was found in a woman aged 80 or older with acute or convalescent COVID-19. Sample: peripheral blood. The chain employs TRBV2 and TRBJ2-2; tentatively, D is TRBD1 (6 bases). CDR3 DNA sequence: TGTGCCAGCAGTCCAGGGGCCAGAACCGGGGAGCTGTTTTTT. Translation gives CASSPGARTGELFF.